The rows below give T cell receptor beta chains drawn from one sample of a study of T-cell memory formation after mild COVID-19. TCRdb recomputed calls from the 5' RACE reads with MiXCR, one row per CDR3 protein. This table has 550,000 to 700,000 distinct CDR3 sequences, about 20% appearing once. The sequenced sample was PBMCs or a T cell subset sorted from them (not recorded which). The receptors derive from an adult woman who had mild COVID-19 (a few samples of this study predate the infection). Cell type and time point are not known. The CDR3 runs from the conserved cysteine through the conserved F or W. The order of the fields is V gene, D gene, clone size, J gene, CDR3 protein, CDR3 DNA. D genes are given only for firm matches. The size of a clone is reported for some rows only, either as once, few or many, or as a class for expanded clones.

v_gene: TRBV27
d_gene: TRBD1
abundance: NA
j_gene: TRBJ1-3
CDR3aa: CASRRQGGNSGNTIYF
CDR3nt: TGTGCCAGCAGGCGACAGGGGGGGAACTCTGGAAACACCATATATTTT

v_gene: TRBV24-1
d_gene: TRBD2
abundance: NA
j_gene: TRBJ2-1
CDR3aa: CATSDLPRTSGGDEQFF
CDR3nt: TGTGCCACCAGTGATCTGCCTCGGACTAGCGGGGGCGATGAGCAGTTCTTC

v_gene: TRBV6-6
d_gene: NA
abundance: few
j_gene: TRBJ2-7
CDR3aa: CASSYIPYEQYF
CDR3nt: TGTGCCAGCAGTTACATCCCCTACGAGCAGTACTTC

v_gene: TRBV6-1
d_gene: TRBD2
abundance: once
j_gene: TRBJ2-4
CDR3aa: CASSLAVAKNIQYF
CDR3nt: TGTGCCAGCAGTCTAGCGGTAGCCAAAAACATTCAGTACTTC

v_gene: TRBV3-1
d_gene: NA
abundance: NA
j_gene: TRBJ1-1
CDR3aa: CASSIDTRETEAFF
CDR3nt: TGTGCCAGCAGCATAGACACCCGAGAAACTGAAGCTTTCTTT

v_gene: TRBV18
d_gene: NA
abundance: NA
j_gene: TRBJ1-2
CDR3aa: CASSPDQGRSRGYTF
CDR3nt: TGTGCCAGCTCACCTGATCAGGGGCGCTCTCGAGGCTACACCTTC

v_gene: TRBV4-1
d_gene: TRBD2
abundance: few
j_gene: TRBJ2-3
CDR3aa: CASSLGAGGRDTQYF
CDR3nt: TGCGCCAGCAGCCTCGGAGCGGGGGGAAGAGATACGCAGTATTTT

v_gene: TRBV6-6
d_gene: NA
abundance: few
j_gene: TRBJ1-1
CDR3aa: CASRKSRGKEGNTEAFF
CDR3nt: TGTGCCAGCAGGAAATCCAGAGGAAAGGAGGGGAACACTGAAGCTTTCTTT

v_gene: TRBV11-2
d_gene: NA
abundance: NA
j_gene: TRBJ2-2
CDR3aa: CASSLILDDGELFF
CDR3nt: TGTGCCAGCAGCTTGATTTTGGATGACGGGGAGCTGTTTTTT

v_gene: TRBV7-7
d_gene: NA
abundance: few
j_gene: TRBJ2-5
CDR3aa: CASSSQHGGEETQYF
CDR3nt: TGTGCCAGCAGCTCCCAACACGGGGGAGAAGAGACCCAGTACTTC

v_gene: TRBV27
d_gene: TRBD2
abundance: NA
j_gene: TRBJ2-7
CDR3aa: CASSGGPSGIYEQYF
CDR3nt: TGTGCCAGCAGTGGGGGGCCTAGCGGGATTTACGAGCAGTACTTC

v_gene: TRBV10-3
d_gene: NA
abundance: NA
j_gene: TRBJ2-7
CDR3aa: CAISDQSTLPNSEF
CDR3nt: TGTGCCATCAGTGATCAGTCGACCTTACCCAACTCGGAGTTC

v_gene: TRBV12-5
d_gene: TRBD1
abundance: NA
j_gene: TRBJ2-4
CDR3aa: CASGTPGQGGSKNIQYF
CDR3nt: TGTGCTAGTGGTACCCCGGGACAGGGAGGGTCCAAAAACATTCAGTACTTC

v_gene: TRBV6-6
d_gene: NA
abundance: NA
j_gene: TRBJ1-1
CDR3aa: CASSPGKMTEAFF
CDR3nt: TGTGCCAGCAGTCCAGGGAAAATGACTGAAGCTTTCTTT

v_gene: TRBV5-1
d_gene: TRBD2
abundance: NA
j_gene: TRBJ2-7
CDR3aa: CASSSRSGLAGYEQYF
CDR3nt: TGCGCCAGCAGCTCACGGTCGGGGCTAGCGGGATACGAGCAGTACTTC

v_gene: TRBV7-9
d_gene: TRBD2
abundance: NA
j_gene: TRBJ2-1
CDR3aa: CASSQQRGGINEQFF
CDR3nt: TGTGCCAGCAGCCAACAGCGGGGGGGCATCAATGAGCAGTTCTTC

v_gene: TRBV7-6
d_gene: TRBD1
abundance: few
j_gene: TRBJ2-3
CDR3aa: CASSSLASDRGTDTQYF
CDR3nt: TGTGCCAGCAGCTCACTGGCAAGCGACAGGGGGACAGATACGCAGTATTTT

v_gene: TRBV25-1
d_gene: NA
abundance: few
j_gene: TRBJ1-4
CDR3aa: CASSPRSTNEKLFF
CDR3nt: TGTGCCAGCAGTCCTAGGTCAACTAATGAAAAACTGTTTTTT